This T cell receptor (beta chain) appears in the sequencing data of a study of Graves' ophthalmopathy and Graves' hyperthyroidism. Trimming pared 1 base from V and 11 bases from J, leaving 17 bases between. This CDR3 comprises 14 residues. CDR1 is SGHVS, CDR2 FNYEAQ, per germline. Researchers took RNA transcripts and amplified TCR beta CDR3 regions from them. Scientists carried out first-round RT-PCR using HTBI primers and then a second-round multiplex PCR. TCRdb re-called the multiplex PCR reads through MiXCR, storing one row per CDR3 protein. The sample consists of about 1.1 million distinct CDR3 sequences, 36% of them appearing once. Serum thyroxine and TRAb, along with clinical symptoms, thyroid ultrasound and orbital computed tomography, were what diagnosis relied on.

The origin of this receptor is an adult man with Graves' hyperthyroidism. The sequenced sample was peripheral blood or thyroid tissue (not recorded which). This chain joins TRBV7-6 and TRBJ2-5; possible D gene TRBD2, 6 bases. In nucleotides, the CDR3 is TGTGCCAGCAGCTTAGAGGAGGGCTACAATGAGCAGTACTTC. It encodes CASSLEEGYNEQYF.